A selection of T cell receptor beta chains follows, all from one sample in a study of PD-1 blockade in classical Hodgkin lymphoma. Produced via immunoSEQ multiplex PCR; TCRdb's table is partial and in-frame only. This repertoire shows some 150,000 clones, about four fifths found once; its top ten account for 9.2%. Sequencing used peripheral blood mononuclear cells (PBMCs), obtained before the second cycle of nivolumab. These receptors all come from a human donor with classical Hodgkin lymphoma. The CDR3 runs from the conserved cysteine through the conserved F or W. Each record gives: D gene, J gene, V gene, clone size, CDR3 protein, CDR3 DNA. The D gene is left open where the match is weak. Not every row has a clone size; where given, it reads once, few, many or a size class.

- TRBJ1-1 TRBV27 - CASSYTPGGTEAFF TGTGCCAGCAGTTACACTCCTGGGGGGACTGAAGCTTTCTTT
TRBD1 TRBJ1-2 TRBV19 - CASSISPGQGYNYGYTF TGTGCCAGTAGTATATCACCGGGACAGGGATATAACTATGGCTACACCTTC
TRBD1 TRBJ2-7 TRBV6-5 - CASSYWTGAYEQYF TGTGCCAGCAGTTATTGGACAGGGGCCTACGAGCAGTACTTC
- TRBJ2-1 TRBV18 - CASSPPAGMRVEQFF TGTGCCAGCTCACCACCGGCAGGGATGAGGGTTGAGCAGTTCTTC
- TRBJ2-7 TRBV7-9 few CASSTSYEQYF TGTGCCAGCAGCACCTCCTACGAGCAGTACTTC
- TRBJ1-4 TRBV2 - CASSEDVQKLFF TGTGCCAGCAGTGAGGATGTCCAAAAACTGTTTTTT
TRBD1 TRBJ1-2 TRBV2 - CASRPQGSLYGYTF TGTGCCAGCAGGCCACAGGGGTCTCTGTATGGCTACACCTTC
- TRBJ2-1 TRBV7-2 - CASSSTGTYNEQFF TGTGCCAGCAGTTCGACCGGGACCTACAATGAGCAGTTCTTC
- TRBJ2-5 TRBV6-5 - CASSYSAETQYF TGTGCCAGCAGTTACTCGGCAGAGACCCAGTACTTC
TRBD1 TRBJ2-7 TRBV2 - CASSTGGPYEQYF TGTGCCAGCTCGACAGGGGGGCCCTACGAGCAGTACTTC
- TRBJ2-7 TRBV9 - CASSVPGRYEQYF TGTGCCAGCAGCGTACCAGGGAGGTACGAGCAGTACTTC
- TRBJ2-2 TRBV7-9 - CASSFRVSGNTGELFF TGTGCCAGCAGCTTTCGTGTTAGCGGGAACACCGGGGAGCTGTTTTTT
TRBD1 TRBJ2-7 TRBV5-6 - CASSWTGPSYEQYF TGTGCCAGCAGCTGGACAGGGCCCTCCTACGAGCAGTACTTC
- TRBJ1-4 TRBV10-3 - CAIRGGWGEKLFF TGTGCCATCAGGGGGGGATGGGGCGAAAAACTGTTTTTT
- TRBJ2-2 TRBV5-1 - CASSSTSTGELFF TGCGCCAGCAGCTCGACTAGTACCGGGGAGCTGTTTTTT
- TRBJ2-1 TRBV4-2 - CASSQDWASLREQFF TGTGCCAGCAGCCAAGATTGGGCTAGCCTCCGTGAGCAGTTCTTC
- TRBJ2-7 TRBV5-4 - CASSLYSVSYEQYF TGTGCCAGCAGCCTCTATAGCGTCTCCTACGAGCAGTACTTC
- TRBJ1-2 TRBV5-6 - CASSFSIYGYTF TGTGCCAGCAGCTTCTCCATATATGGCTACACCTTC
- TRBJ2-7 TRBV28 - CASSLLKFEQYF TGTGCCAGCAGTTTATTAAAGTTCGAGCAGTACTTC